The 32 T cell receptor beta chains presented below share a single source sample, sequenced in a study of shared clonotypes between healthy human individuals. This table comes from immunoSEQ multiplex PCR, and its TCRdb copy is limited to in-frame clones, with some not included. The sample contains about 2 million clones, about 95% of which appear only once. CD45RO negativity and positive selection for CCR7 defined naive CD8 cells, a population that excluded terminally differentiated effector memory CD45RA+ cells. The sample comprised naive CD8+ T cells sorted from blood. The origin of the receptors is a man aged 18 to 35 in good health.

The chain employs TRBV27 and TRBJ2-5; 9 bases map to TRBD2. Germline V lookup: CDR1 MNHEY, CDR2 SMNVEV (reference sequence). The CDR3 consists of 17 residues. With V trimmed by 5 bases and J by 0 bases, 10 bases remained unmatched. The CDR3 here is CASSATGLAGNQETQYF. In DNA, the CDR3 is TGTGCCAGCAGTGCGACAGGTCTAGCGGGGAACCAAGAGACCCAGTACTTC.

As for this clone: The same CDR3 can be traced to other DNA sequences in this sample. V is TRBV6-1 and J is TRBJ2-7; the match to TRBD1 covers 8 bases. Trimming removed 3 bases from V and 4 bases from J; junction bases left unmatched: 2. Germline V CDR1 and CDR2: MNHNS, SASEGT. The CDR3 sequence is 13 residues long. The CDR3 DNA reads as TGTGCCAGCAGTGATTACAGGGGGTACGAGCAGTACTTC. Residues: CASSDYRGYEQYF.

The chain has TRBV5-6 and TRBJ2-6; TRBD1 matches 7 bases. CDR1 is SGHDT, CDR2 YYEEEE, per germline. V was pared by 2 bases and J by 0 bases, with 5 bases of the junction left unmatched. The CDR3 sequence is 17 residues long. This CDR3 reads CASSFMTGNSGANVLTF. For the CDR3, the DNA is TGTGCCAGCAGCTTCATGACAGGGAACTCTGGGGCCAACGTCCTGACTTTC.

CDR3 in DNA: TGTGCCTGGAGTGACCCGACTACCTACAATGAGCAGTTCTTC. Its translation is CAWSDPTTYNEQFF. This sequence joins TRBV30 and TRBJ2-1, with a weak D call TRBD2 (5 bases). V was shortened by 1 base and J by 2 bases, with 9 bases between the two germline ends. This CDR3 region has 14 residues. CDR1 and CDR2 (germline): GTSNPN, SVGIG (reference sequence).

The rearrangement uses TRBV12-5 and TRBJ2-5, with 8 bases matching TRBD1. Germline lookup yields CDR1 LGHNT and CDR2 FRNRAP. The junction had 1 base not matched to a gene; V was cut back by 9 bases and J by 1 base. The CDR3 spans 12 residues. CDR3 DNA sequence: TGTGCTAGCGGGACAGGCCAAGAGACCCAGTACTTC. This encodes CASGTGQETQYF.

This rearrangement joins TRBV27 to TRBJ2-1; 9 nucleotides agree with TRBD1. Losses at the gene ends were 5 bases for V and 5 bases for J; bases not matched to a gene: 10. CDR1 is MNHEY and CDR2 is SMNVEV in the germline V gene (reference sequence). This CDR3 is 16 amino acids long. CDR3: CASSPIAGQGNNEQFF. The DNA of the CDR3 is TGTGCCAGCAGTCCGATCGCGGGACAGGGAAACAATGAGCAGTTCTTC.

V gene TRBV6-5 combines with J gene TRBJ1-1; 7 bases map to TRBD1. J was trimmed by 11 bases and V by 6 bases; bases with no gene match: 6. The CDR3 runs to 11 residues. The germline gives CDR1 MNHEY, CDR2 SVGAGI. The CDR3 DNA sequence: TGTGCCAGCAGCGAGTTGACAGGGGCTTTCTTT. Translating gives CASSELTGAFF.

The CDR3 sequence is CASSLLFVAGTANTEAFF. The CDR3 region has the DNA TGTGCCAGCAGCTTGCTTTTCGTAGCCGGGACAGCTAACACTGAAGCTTTCTTT. V usage is TRBV5-5 and J usage is TRBJ1-1, with 7 bases identical to TRBD1. CDR1 and CDR2 from the germline V gene are SGHKS and YYEKEE (reference sequence). The CDR3 is 18 residues long. V gave up 1 base and J gave up 2 bases; unmatched junction bases: 14.

This clone was picked up one time. The CDR3 DNA follows: TGTGCCAGCAGCTCTGGCCCCCTGGTGCAGTACTTC. As protein: CASSSGPLVQYF. The chain recombines TRBV7-9 with TRBJ2-7; D not certain. V was trimmed by 4 bases and J by 9 bases, leaving 13 bases between them. CDR3 length equals 12 residues. Germline lookup yields CDR1 SEHNR and CDR2 FQNEAQ (reference sequence).

This CDR3 reads CASSPTLPQETQYF. The CDR3 DNA sequence: TGTGCCAGCAGCCCAACCCTCCCCCAAGAGACCCAGTACTTC. The chain uses TRBV7-9 and TRBJ2-5; D call uncertain. The CDR3 has 14 amino acids. The V end was cut by 5 bases, the J end by 1 base, with 11 bases between. Looked up from germline, CDR1 is SEHNR and CDR2 is FQNEAQ (reference sequence).

The V call is TRBV5-1, the J call TRBJ2-7, with 9 bases fitting TRBD2. The length of the CDR3 is 16 residues. Germline CDR1 and CDR2: SGHRS and YFSETQ. The junction had 11 bases not matched to a gene; V was cut back by 0 bases and J by 7 bases. The CDR3 loop is CASSLGFLAGPGEQYF. The CDR3 nucleotides are TGCGCCAGCAGCTTGGGGTTCCTAGCGGGACCGGGGGAGCAGTACTTC. The entire variable domain, with the rest obtained from reference TRBV5-1 and TRBJ2-7, is as follows: KAGVTQTPRYLIKTRGQQVTLSCSPISGHRSVSWYQQTPGQGLQFLFEYFSETQRNKGNFPGRFSGRQFSNSRSEMNVSTLELGDSALYLCASSLGFLAGPGEQYFGPGTRLTVT.

The chain has TRBV10-2 and TRBJ1-2; 7 bases map to TRBD1. Germline CDR1 is WSHSY and CDR2 is SAAADI. This CDR3 comprises 15 residues. Germline trimming cut 8 bases from V and 3 bases from J; bases unmatched to any gene: 12. CDR3 amino acids: CASRVEGAADYGYTF. In DNA, the CDR3 is TGCGCCAGCCGAGTAGAGGGGGCCGCTGACTATGGCTACACCTTC.

DNA for the CDR3: TGTGCCAGCAGTCGTAGCGGGTGGAACCAAGAGACCCAGTACTTC. Translation: CASSRSGWNQETQYF. The chain employs TRBV7-9 and TRBJ2-5; 7 bases are a match to TRBD2. Unmatched junction bases numbered 7, after V lost 6 bases and J lost 0 bases. This CDR3 has 15 amino acids. Looked up from germline, CDR1 is SEHNR and CDR2 is FQNEAQ (reference sequence).

The chain employs TRBV13 and TRBJ2-1; TRBD2 matches 7 bases. The CDR3 sequence is 12 residues long. The J segment lost 9 bases and the V segment lost 5 bases, leaving 4 bases of the junction unmatched. CDR1 and CDR2 (germline): PRHDT, FYEKMQ (reference sequence). The CDR3 coding sequence is TGTGCCAGCAGCCGCCGGGAGGTTGAGCAGTTCTTC. The encoded protein is CASSRREVEQFF.

The chain recombines TRBV21-1 with TRBJ2-7; the D segment call TRBD1 is taken from the table without a DNA check. TRBV21-1 is listed as a pseudogene. This CDR3 region has 13 residues. The CDR3 sequence is CASSQGRCYEQYF. The CDR3, as DNA: TGTGCCAGCAGCCAAGGCAGGTGCTACGAGCAGTACTTC.

The V and J genes are TRBV13 and TRBJ2-7; D unresolved. Germline V gene sequence: CDR1 PRHDT, CDR2 FYEKMQ (reference sequence). The length of the CDR3 is 12 residues. The V and J ends lost 1 base and 5 bases respectively, with 6 bases between them. The CDR3 bases are TGTGCCAGCAGCTTAGACGCAGACGAGCAGTACTTC. Amino acid sequence: CASSLDADEQYF.

A remark on this clone: This specimen includes other DNA sequences encoding the same CDR3. The V gene is TRBV2, the J gene TRBJ2-3; D is ambiguous. This CDR3 has 12 residues. Germline V gene lookup returns CDR1 SNHLY and CDR2 FYNNEI. The germline V and J ends were trimmed by 3 bases and 3 bases, with 4 bases remaining between them. The CDR3 loop reads CASSDRTDTQYF. The CDR3 bases are TGTGCCAGCAGTGACAGAACAGATACGCAGTATTTT. Full variable domain (rest looked up from reference TRBV2 and TRBJ2-3): EPEVTQTPSHQVTQMGQEVILRCVPISNHLYFYWYRQILGQKVEFLVSFYNNEISEKSEIFDDQFSVERPDGSNFTLKIRSTKLEDSAMYFCASSDRTDTQYFGPGTRLTVL.

J is TRBJ2-5 and V is TRBV19; 9 bases match TRBD2. The V and J ends lost 5 bases and 1 base, in that order; junction bases with no gene match: 8. Germline CDR1 and CDR2: LNHDA and SQIVND (reference sequence). This CDR3 contains 16 residues. CDR3 DNA sequence: TGTGCCAGTAGTTTTCTAGCGGGGTTTACCCAAGAGACCCAGTACTTC. Residues: CASSFLAGFTQETQYF.

The rearrangement links TRBV27 to TRBJ1-2; 10 bases map to TRBD1. With V trimmed by 1 base and J by 8 bases, 7 bases remained unmatched. Per the germline V gene, CDR1 is MNHEY and CDR2 is SMNVEV (reference sequence). The CDR3 is 15 amino acids. The chain's CDR3 is CASSLFGTGEGGYTF. The DNA of the CDR3 is TGTGCCAGCAGTTTATTCGGGACAGGGGAAGGGGGCTACACCTTC.

The chain joins TRBV10-1 to TRBJ2-7; possibly TRBD2 for D (6 bases). V lost 4 bases and J 2 bases, leaving 27 bases between the germline ends. The CDR3 is made up of 19 amino acids. Germline V gene lookup returns CDR1 WNHNN and CDR2 SYGVQD (reference sequence). The DNA of the CDR3 is TGCGCCAGCAGTGCCATATCCATAGCTGGGGGGTTTAACCCCTACGAGCAGTACTTC. This codes for CASSAISIAGGFNPYEQYF.

The V call is TRBV4-1, the J call TRBJ2-3, with no clear D. The germline V gene encodes CDR1 MGHRA and CDR2 YSYEKL. Between the trimmed V and J ends, which lost 1 base and 5 bases, there was a span of 7 bases. The CDR3 loop spans 13 amino acids. The CDR3 region has the DNA TGCGCCAGCAGCCAAGTGTCCGAAGATACGCAGTATTTT. Protein product: CASSQVSEDTQYF.

This clone was recorded only once. This chain connects TRBV6-1 to TRBJ1-1; 12 bases agree with TRBD1. Unmatched junction bases numbered 11, after V lost 2 bases and J lost 7 bases. This CDR3 has 17 amino acids. Germline CDR1 reads MNHNS; CDR2 reads SASEGT. In DNA, the CDR3 is TGTGCCAGCAGTGAAAGGGGACAGGGGGCTTCAATGGTTGAAGCTTTCTTT. Its protein product is CASSERGQGASMVEAFF.

This chain connects TRBV28 to TRBJ2-7; D might be TRBD2 (6 bases). V gave up 0 bases and J gave up 3 bases, with 12 bases separating them. The CDR3 extends over 15 amino acids. CDR1 and CDR2 (germline): MDHEN, SYDVKM. The CDR3 DNA sequence: TGTGCCAGCAGTTTATGGGGCGGGAATGTCTACGAGCAGTACTTC. This gives the protein CASSLWGGNVYEQYF.

The V gene is TRBV7-6, the J gene TRBJ2-1; 8 bases fit TRBD2. The CDR3 loop spans 15 amino acids. CDR1 SGHVS and CDR2 FNYEAQ come from the germline V gene. V lost 5 bases, J lost 3 bases, and 6 bases stayed unmatched. The CDR3 DNA follows: TGTGCCAGCAGCACGGGACTAGGGTTCTACAATGAGCAGTTCTTC. Amino acid sequence: CASSTGLGFYNEQFF. Supplemented by reference TRBV7-6 and TRBJ2-1, the full variable domain reads GAGVSQSPRYKVTKRGQDVALRCDPISGHVSLYWYRQALGQGPEFLTYFNYEAQQDKSGLPNDRFSAERPEGSISTLTIQRTEQRDSAMYRCASSTGLGFYNEQFFGPGTRLTVL.

V usage is TRBV19 and J usage is TRBJ1-3; D might be TRBD1 (5 bases). The ends were cut back, 5 bases at V and 2 bases at J, with 13 bases in the middle. The CDR3 consists of 15 residues. Germline assignment: CDR1 LNHDA and CDR2 SQIVND (reference sequence). In nucleotides, the CDR3 is TGTGCCAGTAGTTACCGGGGGATCACTGGAAACACCATATATTTT. Translated: CASSYRGITGNTIYF. The whole variable domain, filled in from reference TRBV19 and TRBJ1-3, reads DGGITQSPKYLFRKEGQNVTLSCEQNLNHDAMYWYRQDPGQGLRLIYYSQIVNDFQKGDIAEGYSVSREKKESFPLTVTSAQKNPTAFYLCASSYRGITGNTIYFGEGSWLTVV.

This chain links TRBV18 with TRBJ1-2, with D perhaps matching TRBD1 (5 bases). Trimming stripped 6 bases from V and 4 bases from J, with 15 bases between. CDR1 is KGHSH, CDR2 LQKENI, per germline. The CDR3 totals 14 residues. CDR3 nucleotide sequence: TGTGCCAGCTCCAACTCACAGGCCTCCTATGGCTACACCTTC. This codes for CASSNSQASYGYTF.

The chain combines TRBV5-4 with TRBJ2-3, with 9 bases aligning to TRBD2. Germline trimming cut 2 bases from V and 2 bases from J; bases unmatched to any gene: 6. The CDR3 is 16 amino acids. Germline V CDR1 and CDR2: SGHNT, YYREEE (reference sequence). In DNA form, the CDR3 reads TGTGCCAGCAGCTTAATAGCGGGAGAGATCACAGATACGCAGTATTTT. This gives the protein CASSLIAGEITDTQYF.

The chain combines TRBV5-5 with TRBJ2-7; 7 bases fit TRBD2. The CDR3 spans 17 residues. V lost 0 bases, J lost 5 bases, and 14 bases stayed unmatched. Germline loops: CDR1 SGHKS, CDR2 YYEKEE (reference sequence). CDR3 sequence reads: CASSLAPPAGVSNEQYF. In DNA form, the CDR3 reads TGTGCCAGCAGCTTGGCCCCCCCCGCGGGAGTATCCAACGAGCAGTACTTC.

The V and J genes are TRBV6-5 and TRBJ1-4; D is ambiguous. The germline gives CDR1 MNHEY, CDR2 SVGAGI. Trimming removed 6 bases at V and 6 bases at J, with 14 bases between. This CDR3 contains 14 residues. The CDR3 loop is CASSFGAEYEKLFF. As DNA, the CDR3 is TGTGCCAGCAGCTTTGGTGCGGAGTATGAAAAACTGTTTTTT.

The rearrangement joins TRBV29-1 to TRBJ2-3; D may be TRBD2 (6 bases). V was clipped by 7 bases and J by 0 bases, with 11 bases between them. The CDR3 is 13 residues long. Germline lookup yields CDR1 SQVTM and CDR2 ANQGSEA. In DNA form, the CDR3 reads TGCAGCGCGGAGCGGGTTAGCACAGATACGCAGTATTTT. This sequence encodes CSAERVSTDTQYF.

The chain joins TRBV27 to TRBJ2-3, with D maybe TRBD2 (5 bases). CDR1 and CDR2 (germline): MNHEY, SMNVEV (reference sequence). The CDR3 runs to 16 residues. The V end lost 3 bases, the J end lost 2 bases, and 15 bases lay between the germline ends. CDR3 in DNA: TGTGCCAGCAGTTTCCTCGGGGAAGACATCACAGATACGCAGTATTTT. Amino acid sequence: CASSFLGEDITDTQYF.

This clone was counted a few times. This chain links TRBV7-8 with TRBJ1-5; no reliable D call. This CDR3 is built from 12 residues. The V end lost 0 bases, the J end lost 5 bases, and 2 bases lay between the germline ends. In germline, CDR1 is SGHVS, CDR2 FQNEAQ. DNA for the CDR3: TGTGCCAGCAGCTTAGCGCATCAGCCCCAGCATTTT. The encoded protein is CASSLAHQPQHF.